Shown below are 20 T cell receptor beta chains from a single sample sequenced in a study of blood T cell repertoires in COVID-19 (dated by TCRdb to 2018 to 2020). Library creation used the immunoSEQ multiplex PCR assay. TCRdb obtained this table from immuneACCESS and retained in-frame rearrangements with V and J assigned. These tables miss some clones; where compared with another copy, unresolved V genes account for less than half of the shortfall, and the remainder is unexplained. Recorded for this sample are roughly 180,000 clones; about 86% of them occurred a single time. About 3.5% of the sample is taken by the ten largest. What was sequenced was PBMCs or T cells enriched from blood (not recorded which). The receptors stem from a woman aged 50 to 60 in a cohort exposed to, infected with or recovered from COVID-19 (not recorded which).

The chain uses TRBV9 and TRBJ1-3, with D tentatively TRBD1 (6 bases). The CDR3 sequence is 16 residues long. V was cut by 3 bases and J by 8 bases, with 21 bases left in between. Germline V gene data show CDR1 as SGDLS and CDR2 as YYNGEE. CDR3 DNA sequence: TGTGCCAGCAGCGACGGAGCGACACACAGGGTTGACACCATATATTTT. This sequence encodes CASSDGATHRVDTIYF. Supplemented by reference TRBV9 and TRBJ1-3, the full variable domain reads DSGVTQTPKHLITATGQRVTLRCSPRSGDLSVYWYQQSLDQGLQFLIQYYNGEERAKGNILERFSAQQFPDLHSELNLSSLELGDSALYFCASSDGATHRVDTIYFGEGSWLTVV.

The genes are TRBV9 and TRBJ2-1, with 9 bases that match TRBD1. The V gene's germline CDR1 is SGDLS and CDR2 YYNGEE. The CDR3 runs to 17 residues. J was trimmed by 6 bases and V by 3 bases; bases with no gene match: 13. CDR3 in DNA: TGTGCCAGCAGCGCAGGGCCATCGGACAGGGGAGGCAATGAGCAGTTCTTC. This translates into CASSAGPSDRGGNEQFF.

The V and J genes are TRBV7-9 and TRBJ2-7; 10 nucleotides agree with TRBD1. V shed 5 bases, J shed 6 bases, and the junction held 7 bases outside the gene matches. This CDR3 spans 14 amino acids. The germline V gene encodes CDR1 SEHNR and CDR2 FQNEAQ (reference sequence). The CDR3 DNA sequence: TGTGCCAGCAGCCCTCCGGGACAGGGGTTCGAGCAGTACTTC. Its translation: CASSPPGQGFEQYF.

The rearrangement links TRBV10-3 to TRBJ2-7; 11 bases are a match to TRBD1. CDR1 ENHRY and CDR2 SYGVKD come from the germline V gene. V trimming: 6 bases; J trimming: 6 bases; junction bases outside the gene matches: 7. This CDR3 region has 14 residues. The CDR3, as DNA: TGTGCCATCAGCGGACAGGGGGCCATGGGCGAGCAGTACTTC. Protein: CAISGQGAMGEQYF.

The chain uses TRBV5-4 and TRBJ1-1; possible D gene TRBD1, 6 bases. Trimming took off 2 bases at V and 4 bases at J, with 12 bases between the two ends. This CDR3 has 14 residues. Germline-derived CDR1 and CDR2 are SGHNT and YYREEE (reference sequence). CDR3 nucleotide sequence: TGTGCCAGCAGCTTCGGGGGGCCCAGCACTGAAGCTTTCTTT. Its translation is CASSFGGPSTEAFF.

In this sample, this clone turned up once. The rearrangement uses TRBV18 and TRBJ1-1; 8 bases align to TRBD1. Germline V gene sequence: CDR1 KGHSH, CDR2 LQKENI. V lost 2 bases to trimming and J lost 4 bases; unmatched junction nucleotides: 6. The length of the CDR3 is 15 residues. The CDR3 is CASSPSGRGPTEAFF. The CDR3, as DNA: TGTGCCAGCTCACCAAGCGGCAGGGGGCCCACTGAAGCTTTCTTT.

The chain joins TRBV28 to TRBJ2-7; maybe TRBD1 (6 bases). The ends were cut back, 6 bases at V and 2 bases at J, with 14 bases in the middle. The V gene's germline CDR1 is MDHEN and CDR2 SYDVKM. This CDR3 region has 14 residues. CDR3 amino acids: CASSQPDRPYEQYF. In nucleotides, the CDR3 is TGTGCCAGCAGCCAACCGGACAGACCCTACGAGCAGTACTTC.

At least ten counts were recorded for this clone. The chain combines TRBV27 with TRBJ2-7, with TRBD2 matching over 8 bases. Trimming took 0 bases from V and 6 from J; bases not matched to a gene: 4. Germline V CDR1 and CDR2: MNHEY, SMNVEV (reference sequence). CDR3 length equals 14 residues. The CDR3 nucleotides are TGTGCCAGCAGTTTATCGCTTCGGGGGGGCGAGCAGTACTTC. Translated, it gives CASSLSLRGGEQYF.

The chain is built from TRBV19 and TRBJ2-7, with a possible D match to TRBD1 (7 bases). Germline loops: CDR1 LNHDA, CDR2 SQIVND (reference sequence). The CDR3 covers 16 residues. Trimming left V 3 bases short and J 3 bases short, with 18 bases between. CDR3 amino acids: CASSIREDRPNYEQYF. The DNA for the CDR3 is TGTGCCAGTAGTATCAGGGAGGACAGGCCGAACTACGAGCAGTACTTC. The full variable domain, in which reference TRBV19 and TRBJ2-7 provide the parts outside the CDR3, is DGGITQSPKYLFRKEGQNVTLSCEQNLNHDAMYWYRQDPGQGLRLIYYSQIVNDFQKGDIAEGYSVSREKKESFPLTVTSAQKNPTAFYLCASSIREDRPNYEQYFGPGTRLTVT.

The chain links TRBV30 to TRBJ1-3, with 7 positions matching TRBD1. The CDR3 sequence is 15 residues long. The V gene end was trimmed by 3 bases and the J gene end by 9 bases; junction bases not matched to a gene: 14. Germline CDR1 GTSNPN, CDR2 SVGIG (reference sequence). The CDR3 is CAWRGTGTAWVTIYF. The CDR3 DNA is TGTGCCTGGAGGGGGACCGGGACAGCCTGGGTCACCATATATTTT.

CDR3 sequence: CASSQVRSARGTEAFF. The CDR3 coding sequence is TGTGCCAGCAGCCAAGTCAGGAGCGCCAGGGGGACTGAAGCTTTCTTT. This chain uses TRBV14 with TRBJ1-1; 7 bases fit TRBD1. This CDR3 spans 16 amino acids. V was clipped by 1 base and J by 5 bases; unmatched bases: 10. Per germline, CDR1 SGHDN and CDR2 FVKESK.

The chain is built from TRBV9 and TRBJ1-4, with D unresolved. Trimming removed 2 bases from V and 2 bases from J, with 10 bases in between. Per the germline V gene, CDR1 is SGDLS and CDR2 is YYNGEE. The CDR3 runs to 15 residues. The CDR3 sequence is CASSVREGTNEKLFF. The DNA for the CDR3 is TGTGCCAGCAGCGTTCGGGAAGGGACTAATGAAAAACTGTTTTTT.

This rearrangement joins TRBV20-1 to TRBJ1-2, with 7 bases lining up with TRBD1. V dropped 3 bases and J dropped 5; count of bases not matched to a gene: 9. The CDR3 covers 14 residues. The germline gives CDR1 DFQATT, CDR2 SNEGSKA (reference sequence). The CDR3 reads CSASSQQGLYGYTF. Here the CDR3 DNA reads TGCAGTGCTAGTTCTCAACAGGGGTTGTATGGCTACACCTTC.

This clone has just one count. The chain is built from TRBV5-5 and TRBJ2-7; D remains ambiguous. The CDR3 consists of 13 residues. Germline V gives CDR1 SGHKS, CDR2 YYEKEE (reference sequence). V was shortened by 0 bases and J by 1 base, with 5 bases between the two germline ends. Written as DNA, the CDR3 is TGTGCCAGCAGCTTGGTAACTTCCTACGAGCAGTACTTC. It codes for CASSLVTSYEQYF. Looking up the rest from reference TRBV5-5 and TRBJ2-7 gives the full variable domain: DAGVTQSPTHLIKTRGQQVTLRCSPISGHKSVSWYQQVLGQGPQFIFQYYEKEERGRGNFPDRFSARQFPNYSSELNVNALLLGDSALYLCASSLVTSYEQYFGPGTRLTVT.

The V gene is TRBV27, the J gene TRBJ1-2; D not certain. Germline V gives CDR1 MNHEY, CDR2 SMNVEV (reference sequence). Trimming left V 2 bases short and J 5 bases short, with 9 bases between. The CDR3 contains 13 residues. The CDR3 protein is CASSLEAGYGYTF. The DNA for the CDR3 is TGTGCCAGCAGTTTAGAGGCGGGTTATGGCTACACCTTC.

The gene calls are TRBV2 and TRBJ2-2; the match to TRBD1 covers 9 bases. The CDR3 loop spans 16 amino acids. Germline-derived CDR1 and CDR2 are SNHLY and FYNNEI. The junction had 10 bases not matched to a gene; V was cut back by 6 bases and J by 5 bases. CDR3 sequence reads: CASRQTGTGITGELFF. Here the CDR3 DNA reads TGTGCCAGCAGACAAACCGGGACAGGGATAACCGGGGAGCTGTTTTTT.

This clone was seen only once. The V and J genes are TRBV6-5 and TRBJ2-1; 8 nucleotides agree with TRBD2. The V gene end was trimmed by 4 bases and the J gene end by 9 bases; junction bases not matched to a gene: 8. CDR1 is MNHEY, CDR2 SVGAGI, per germline. The CDR3 is 14 amino acids. The CDR3, as DNA: TGTGCCAGCAGTTGGGACCCCGGGAGGGGTGAGCAGTTCTTC. Encoded protein: CASSWDPGRGEQFF.

This chain links TRBV3-1 (or the pseudogene TRBV3-2) with TRBJ1-2, with 10 positions matching TRBD1. Unmatched junction bases numbered 1, after V lost 0 bases and J lost 0 bases. Germline V gene data show CDR1 as LGHDT and CDR2 as YNNKEL (reference sequence). The CDR3 covers 16 residues. CDR3 loop: CASSQDGTGANYGYTF. CDR3 nucleotides: TGTGCCAGCAGCCAAGACGGGACAGGGGCTAACTATGGCTACACCTTC.

This chain joins TRBV28 and TRBJ1-2, with D possibly TRBD1 on 5 matching bases. The CDR3 totals 15 residues. Germline values: CDR1 MDHEN, CDR2 SYDVKM. Trimming removed 3 bases at V and 7 bases at J, with 18 bases between. The CDR3: CASSLGIGGVSGYTF. The CDR3 DNA is TGTGCCAGCAGTTTGGGTATTGGAGGGGTTTCTGGCTACACCTTC.

V gene TRBV5-8 combines with J gene TRBJ2-7; 10 nucleotides align to TRBD2. Per germline, CDR1 SGHTS and CDR2 YDEGEE. The CDR3 is 16 amino acids. V lost 0 bases, J lost 3 bases, and 6 bases stayed unmatched. The CDR3 DNA reads TGTGCCAGCAGCTTGGCCGGTCTAGCGGGAGTCTACGAGCAGTACTTC. Amino acid sequence: CASSLAGLAGVYEQYF.